The 30 T cell receptor beta chains presented below share a single source sample, sequenced in a study of blood T cells in healthy people across ages. With a J-beta primer mix and a sample-barcoded 5' primer, a second PCR ran about 7 to 12 cycles. From the 5' RACE reads, TCRdb called clonotypes with MiXCR, one entry per CDR3 protein. Of about 510,000 distinct CDR3 sequences in the sample, about 27% were seen once. This same sample was also part of a study on T cells of mothers and their children.

The sequenced sample was blood. These receptors all come from a boy aged 2 to 10 in good health.

This chain links TRBV28 with TRBJ2-3, with D possibly TRBD2 on 6 matching bases. The V and J ends lost 11 bases and 7 bases respectively, with 22 bases between them. Germline V gene lookup returns CDR1 MDHEN and CDR2 SYDVKM. The CDR3 is 14 amino acids. CDR3 nucleotides: TGTGCCGCGGAGGGGTCCCAGGAACACTATACGCAGTATTTT. This gives the protein CAAEGSQEHYTQYF.

The gene calls are TRBV4-1 and TRBJ2-5, with TRBD1 identical over 7 bases. CDR3 length: 16 residues. V shed 2 bases, J shed 4 bases, and the junction held 10 bases outside the gene matches. Germline CDR1 reads MGHRA; CDR2 reads YSYEKL. CDR3 sequence reads: CASSQIGRGTAETQYF. In DNA, the CDR3 is TGCGCCAGCAGCCAAATAGGCAGGGGGACGGCAGAGACCCAGTACTTC.

This clonotype appeared once. V and J are TRBV10-3 and TRBJ1-2; D uncertain. The germline V and J ends were trimmed by 6 bases and 5 bases, with 22 bases remaining between them. Germline lookup yields CDR1 ENHRY and CDR2 SYGVKD. This CDR3 has 16 amino acids. Here the CDR3 reads CAIRKRRRWVPYGYTF. CDR3 bases: TGTGCCATCAGAAAAAGACGGCGATGGGTCCCTTATGGCTACACCTTC.

About this clonotype: The conserved phenylalanine or tryptophan is not found at the CDR3 terminus, so this likely reflects a read error. This sequence joins TRBV12-3 or TRBV12-4 and TRBJ1-2; D might be TRBD1 (5 bases). This CDR3 region has 13 residues. V gave up 5 bases and J gave up 2 bases, with 9 bases separating them. The CDR3 here is CASSQTVNYGYTL. As DNA, the CDR3 is TGTGCCAGCAGTCAGACAGTGAACTATGGCTACACCCTC.

V gene TRBV7-6 combines with J gene TRBJ1-3; D is ambiguous. The CDR3 has 17 amino acids. V lost 5 bases, J lost 0 bases, and 17 bases lay in between. Germline V gene sequence: CDR1 SGHVS, CDR2 FNYEAQ. This CDR3 reads CASSPSSGSYSGNTIYF. CDR3 DNA sequence: TGTGCCAGCAGCCCCAGTTCCGGTTCCTACTCTGGAAACACCATATATTTT.

This sequence joins TRBV3-1 and TRBJ1-2, with D hard to call. The CDR3 is 16 amino acids. The germline gives CDR1 LGHDT, CDR2 YNNKEL (reference sequence). V lost 7 bases, J lost 8 bases, and 26 bases lay in between. The CDR3 DNA follows: TGTGCCAGCAAAAAAAATGGCTGGGATCCCGTGGGAGGCTACACCTTC. It encodes CASKKNGWDPVGGYTF.

Only a few counts were recorded for this clonotype. Compared with germline, one end of the junction differs, possibly owing to a read error. The gene calls are TRBV5-1 and TRBJ2-4, with D uncertain. This CDR3 region has 16 residues. In germline, CDR1 is SGHRS, CDR2 YFSETQ. The CDR3 spells CASSLGLGPLGNIQYF. CDR3 DNA: TGCGCTAGCAGCTTAGGCCTCGGGCCCCTGGGGAACATTCAGTACTTC.

This clonotype was picked up a small number of times. The V gene is TRBV5-1, the J gene TRBJ2-7; 9 bases fit TRBD1. The CDR3 covers 15 residues. From germline, CDR1 is SGHRS and CDR2 YFSETQ. J gave up 3 bases and V 4 bases, and 8 bases lay outside the gene matches. The CDR3 sequence is CASSPGTGLLYEQYF. DNA for the CDR3: TGCGCCAGCAGCCCCGGGACAGGGCTGCTCTACGAGCAGTACTTC.

V gene TRBV7-2 combines with J gene TRBJ2-6, with D tentatively TRBD1 (6 bases). This CDR3 is 15 amino acids long. Deletions cut 5 bases from V and 2 bases from J, with 10 bases between. CDR1 and CDR2 from the germline V gene are SGHTA and FQGNSA. The DNA for the CDR3 is TGTGCCAGCAGCGTATCAGGGGCTGGGGCCAACGTCCTGACTTTC. As protein: CASSVSGAGANVLTF.

In this sample, this clonotype turned up a few times. The chain recombines TRBV25-1 with TRBJ2-7; TRBD1 is a possible D gene (5 bases). Per the germline V gene, CDR1 is MGHDK and CDR2 is SYGVNS. The CDR3 is 13 residues long. Trimming stripped 4 bases from V and 5 bases from J, with 12 bases between. CDR3 in DNA: TGTGCCAGCAGTGCCCAGGGTTTCGACGAGCAGTACTTC. Encoded protein: CASSAQGFDEQYF.

The CDR3 DNA follows: TGTGCCAGCAGCGTAGGCGGGGCCGGGGAGCTGTTTTTT. This translates into CASSVGGAGELFF. The V and J genes are TRBV9 and TRBJ2-2, with D possibly being TRBD2 (6 bases). V lost 0 bases to trimming and J lost 6 bases, with 6 bases between them. Germline V CDR1 and CDR2: SGDLS, YYNGEE. The CDR3 is 13 residues long.

The V and J genes are TRBV29-1 and TRBJ2-3; 8 bases fit TRBD2. The CDR3 has 15 residues. Germline CDR1 SQVTM, CDR2 ANQGSEA. With V trimmed by 4 bases and J by 5 bases, 11 bases remained unmatched. DNA of the CDR3: TGCAGCGTTGCCCCACTGACGGGGGGGGGAGATACGCAGTATTTT. Protein sequence: CSVAPLTGGGDTQYF.

This clonotype was seen a few times. This rearrangement joins TRBV5-1 to TRBJ1-1; D is ambiguous. This CDR3 has 14 residues. Germline CDR1 SGHRS, CDR2 YFSETQ. V lost 1 base to trimming and J lost 6 bases, with 13 bases between them. The CDR3 spells CASSLYSGTPEAFF. For the CDR3, the DNA is TGCGCCAGCAGCTTGTATTCAGGTACCCCTGAAGCTTTCTTT.

A few counts support this clonotype. The V and J genes are TRBV7-9 and TRBJ1-2, with D unresolved. The CDR3 length is 14 residues. Trimming cost V 1 base and J 3 bases, with 9 bases left between them. Germline V CDR1 and CDR2: SEHNR, FQNEAQ (reference sequence). CDR3 in amino acids: CASSLDNGHYGYTF. In DNA, the CDR3 is TGTGCCAGCAGCTTAGATAACGGACACTATGGCTACACCTTC. Drawing the rest from reference TRBV7-9 and TRBJ1-2, the complete variable domain is DTGVSQNPRHKITKRGQNVTFRCDPISEHNRLYWYRQTLGQGPEFLTYFQNEAQLEKSRLLSDRFSAERPKGSFSTLEIQRTEQGDSAMYLCASSLDNGHYGYTFGSGTRLTVV.

V and J are TRBV7-2 and TRBJ2-5; the D gene is possibly TRBD2 (7 bases). CDR1 SGHTA and CDR2 FQGNSA come from the germline V gene. This CDR3 comprises 14 residues. Trimming stripped 3 bases from V and 5 bases from J, with 13 bases between. The CDR3 region is CASSFGGPRETQYF. CDR3 in DNA: TGTGCCAGCAGCTTCGGGGGGCCGAGGGAGACCCAGTACTTC.

The chain carries TRBV7-2 and TRBJ2-2, with D possibly matching TRBD2 (5 bases). The CDR3 is made up of 15 amino acids. The germline V gene encodes CDR1 SGHTA and CDR2 FQGNSA. V lost 6 bases, J lost 3 bases, and 14 bases lay in between. Written as DNA, the CDR3 is TGTGCCAGCAGTGTTGTGGAGGCCGACACCGGGGAGCTGTTTTTT. Encoded protein: CASSVVEADTGELFF.

In its sample, this clonotype was seen a few times. This chain connects TRBV12-3 or TRBV12-4 to TRBJ1-1; 7 nucleotides agree with TRBD1. The CDR3 has 12 residues. Unmatched junction bases numbered 2, after V lost 4 bases and J lost 6 bases. CDR3 sequence (DNA): TGTGCCAGCAGTTGGGGGACAGCTGAAGCTTTCTTT. Residues: CASSWGTAEAFF.

The table lists this clonotype with a few counts. This chain links TRBV29-1 with TRBJ1-1; tentatively, D is TRBD1 (6 bases). The CDR3 covers 17 residues. V was pared by 4 bases and J by 0 bases, with 21 bases between. Per the germline V gene, CDR1 is SQVTM and CDR2 is ANQGSEA. The CDR3 protein is CSVAGRAGAVMNTEAFF. The CDR3 nucleotides are TGCAGCGTTGCTGGGAGGGCAGGGGCCGTCATGAACACTGAAGCTTTCTTT.

This chain connects TRBV11-3 to TRBJ2-3; TRBD1 agrees at 9 bases. Looked up from germline, CDR1 is SGHNT and CDR2 is YENEEA. Unmatched junction bases numbered 9, after V lost 4 bases and J lost 4 bases. This CDR3 is 16 amino acids long. In nucleotides, the CDR3 is TGTGCCAGCAGCTCTAGCCACAGGGGGCTCCCAGATACGCAGTATTTT. It encodes CASSSSHRGLPDTQYF.

The chain has TRBV3-1 and TRBJ2-7, with TRBD2 matching 10 bases. This CDR3 contains 15 residues. Germline CDR1 is LGHDT and CDR2 is YNNKEL (reference sequence). V lost 1 base and J lost 4; bases outside the gene matches: 4. This CDR3 is CASSQVSAGGYEQYF. Written as DNA, the CDR3 is TGTGCCAGCAGCCAAGTCTCAGCGGGAGGGTACGAGCAGTACTTC.

CDR3 sequence: CASSQYSGGGADTQYF. The CDR3 region has the DNA TGCGCCAGCAGCCAGTATTCGGGCGGGGGGGCAGATACGCAGTATTTT. J is TRBJ2-3 and V is TRBV4-3, with 9 bases identical to TRBD2. V dropped 3 bases and J dropped 4; count of bases not matched to a gene: 8. Per the germline V gene, CDR1 is LGHNA and CDR2 is YSLEER. The CDR3 has 16 amino acids.

V gene TRBV7-2 combines with J gene TRBJ2-1; the D gene is possibly TRBD2 (6 bases). The better agreement between TRBJ2-7 and the DNA end casts doubt on the J call. This CDR3 has 13 amino acids. CDR1 is SGHTA and CDR2 is FQGNSA in the germline V gene. The CDR3 loop is CASSSTRSEEQYF. CDR3 nucleotide sequence: TGTGCCAGCAGCTCGACTAGATCAGAGGAGCAGTACTTC.

With regard to this clonotype: A junction end diverges from the germline sequence, so it may reflect a read error. This sequence joins TRBV7-2 and TRBJ2-4, with no clear D. The CDR3 sequence is 18 residues long. Per the germline V gene, CDR1 is SGHTA and CDR2 is FQGNSA. For the CDR3, the DNA is TGTGCCAGTAGCTCCCCCTCAGCCGACGGTCCAGCCAAAAACATTCAGTACTTC. It is translated as CASSSPSADGPAKNIQYF.

The rearrangement uses TRBV15 and TRBJ2-5; 7 bases map to TRBD1. The end of the DNA is better explained by TRBJ2-1, so the J call may be wrong. Looked up from germline, CDR1 is LNHNV and CDR2 is YYDKDF (reference sequence). This CDR3 has 16 amino acids. As DNA, the CDR3 is TGTGCCACCAGCAGAGAGGGCCTCGACAGGGTTTATGAGCAGTTCTTC. Protein product: CATSREGLDRVYEQFF.

The chain has TRBV10-3 and TRBJ2-5, with D possibly being TRBD1 (6 bases). The CDR3 loop spans 17 amino acids. CDR1 ENHRY and CDR2 SYGVKD come from the germline V gene. Trimming took off 4 bases at V and 1 base at J, with 19 bases between the two ends. The CDR3 protein is CAISASSTSDSQETQYF. CDR3 sequence (DNA): TGTGCCATCAGTGCCTCCTCGACCTCGGACAGCCAAGAGACCCAGTACTTC.

This clonotype has ten or more counts. The chain couples TRBV5-1 to TRBJ2-5; TRBD1 agrees at 8 bases. The CDR3 runs to 14 residues. Trimming cost V 0 bases and J 2 bases; bases outside gene matches: 0. CDR1 is SGHRS and CDR2 is YFSETQ in the germline V gene. As DNA, the CDR3 is TGCGCCAGCAGCTTGGACAGGGGGCAAGAGACCCAGTACTTC. Its protein product is CASSLDRGQETQYF.

This sequence joins TRBV5-1 and TRBJ2-7, with D tentatively TRBD2 (7 bases). There are 14 residues in the CDR3. V was cut by 4 bases and J by 5 bases, with 16 bases left in between. Germline-derived CDR1 and CDR2 are SGHRS and YFSETQ. The CDR3 coding sequence is TGCGCCAGCAGCACCAAGGGGGGGCGGAACGAGCAGTACTTC. It is translated as CASSTKGGRNEQYF.

In its sample, this clonotype was seen a few times. The junction departs from the called germline gene at one end, perhaps through a read error. The V call is TRBV10-3, the J call TRBJ2-1; D assignment may be TRBD1 or TRBD2 (5 bases each). CDR1 ENHRY and CDR2 SYGVKD come from the germline V gene. The CDR3 covers 11 residues. The chain's CDR3 is CAIGAMGVVYF. CDR3 DNA sequence: TGTGCCATCGGGGCCATGGGAGTGGTGTACTTC.

This chain joins TRBV12-3 or TRBV12-4 and TRBJ2-5; maybe TRBD1 (8 bases). The V gene lost 1 base and the J gene lost 4 bases, with 16 bases spanning the gap. CDR3 size: 16 residues. CDR3: CASSLGSSGTGETQYF. CDR3 nucleotide sequence: TGTGCCAGCAGTTTAGGGTCCAGCGGGACAGGAGAGACCCAGTACTTC.

This clonotype was seen a few times. V gene TRBV12-5 combines with J gene TRBJ1-6; unclear D gene. The length of the CDR3 is 12 residues. V was shortened by 6 bases and J by 8 bases, with 8 bases between the two germline ends. CDR1 is LGHNT and CDR2 is FRNRAP in the germline V gene. CDR3 DNA: TGTGCTAGTGGCGATGGGGATTCACCCCTCCACTTT. Its translation: CASGDGDSPLHF.